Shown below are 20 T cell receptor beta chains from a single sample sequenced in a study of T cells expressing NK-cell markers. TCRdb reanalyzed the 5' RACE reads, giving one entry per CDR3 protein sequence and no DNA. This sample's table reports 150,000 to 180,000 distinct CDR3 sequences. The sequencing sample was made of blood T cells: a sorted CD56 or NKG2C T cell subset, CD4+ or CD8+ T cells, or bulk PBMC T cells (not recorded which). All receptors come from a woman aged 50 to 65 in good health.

The CDR3 sequence is CASSLGGLATSYNEQFF. The chain carries TRBV12-3 or TRBV12-4 and TRBJ2-1; TCRdb reports TRBD2, a call that lacks DNA to check it against. The CDR3 runs to 17 residues.

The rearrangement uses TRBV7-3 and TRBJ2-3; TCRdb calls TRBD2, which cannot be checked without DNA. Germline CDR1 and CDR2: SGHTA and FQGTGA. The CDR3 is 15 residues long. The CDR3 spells CASSATGGPADTQYF.

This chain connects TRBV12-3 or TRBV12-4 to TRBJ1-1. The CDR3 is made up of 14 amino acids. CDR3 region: CASSLLGPNTEAFF.

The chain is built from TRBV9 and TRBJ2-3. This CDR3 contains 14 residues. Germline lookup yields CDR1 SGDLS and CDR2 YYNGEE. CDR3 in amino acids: CASSVAVGTDTQYF.

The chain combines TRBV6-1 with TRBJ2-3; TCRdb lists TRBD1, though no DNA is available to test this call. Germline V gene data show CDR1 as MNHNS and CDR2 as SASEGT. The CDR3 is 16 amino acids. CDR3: CASSEVPGDGTDTQYF.

CDR3 protein: CASSLVSSGALTGELFF. This chain links TRBV7-6 with TRBJ2-2; the TCRdb D gene call, TRBD2, has no DNA to confirm it. The CDR3 has 17 residues. Looked up from germline, CDR1 is SGHVS and CDR2 is FNYEAQ.

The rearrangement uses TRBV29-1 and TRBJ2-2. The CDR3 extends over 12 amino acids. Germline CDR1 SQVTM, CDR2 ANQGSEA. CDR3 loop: CSVYLGTGELFF.

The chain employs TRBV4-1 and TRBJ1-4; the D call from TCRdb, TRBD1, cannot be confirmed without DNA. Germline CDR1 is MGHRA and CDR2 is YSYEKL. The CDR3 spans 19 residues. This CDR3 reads CASSQVFGPQGATNEKLFF.

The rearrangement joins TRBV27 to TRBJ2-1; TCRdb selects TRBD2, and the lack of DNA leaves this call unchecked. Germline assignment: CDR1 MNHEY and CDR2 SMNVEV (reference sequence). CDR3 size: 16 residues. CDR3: CASSQLGLAGVDEQFF.

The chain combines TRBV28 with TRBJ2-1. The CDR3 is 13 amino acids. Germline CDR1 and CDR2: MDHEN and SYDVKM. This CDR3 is CASSLTDRTEQFF.

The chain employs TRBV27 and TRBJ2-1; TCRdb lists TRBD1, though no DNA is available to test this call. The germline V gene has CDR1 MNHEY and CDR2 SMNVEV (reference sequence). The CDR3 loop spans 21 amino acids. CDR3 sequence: CASSLSPFGLARERGHNEQFF.

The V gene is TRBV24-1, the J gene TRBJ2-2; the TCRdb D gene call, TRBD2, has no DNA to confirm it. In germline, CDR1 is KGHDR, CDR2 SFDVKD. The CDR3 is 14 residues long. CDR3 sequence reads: CATSGRERAGELFF.

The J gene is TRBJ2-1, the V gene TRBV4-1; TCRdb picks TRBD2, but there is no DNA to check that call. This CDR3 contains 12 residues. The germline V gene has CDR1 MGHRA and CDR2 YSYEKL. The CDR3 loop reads CASSKAGGGQFF.

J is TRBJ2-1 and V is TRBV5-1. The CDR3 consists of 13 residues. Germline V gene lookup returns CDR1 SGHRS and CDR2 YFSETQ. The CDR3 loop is CASSWSSYNEQFF.

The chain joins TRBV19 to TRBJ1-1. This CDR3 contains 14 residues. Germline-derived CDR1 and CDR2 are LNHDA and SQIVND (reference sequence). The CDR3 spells CASSISGARTEAFF.

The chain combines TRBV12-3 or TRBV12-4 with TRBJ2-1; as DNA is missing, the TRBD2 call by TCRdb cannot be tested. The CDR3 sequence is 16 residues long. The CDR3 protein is CASRLAEGSSYNEQFF.

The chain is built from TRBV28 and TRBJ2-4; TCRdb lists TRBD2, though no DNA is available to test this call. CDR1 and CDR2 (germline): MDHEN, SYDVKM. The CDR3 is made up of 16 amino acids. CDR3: CASSLLGDLAKNIQYF.

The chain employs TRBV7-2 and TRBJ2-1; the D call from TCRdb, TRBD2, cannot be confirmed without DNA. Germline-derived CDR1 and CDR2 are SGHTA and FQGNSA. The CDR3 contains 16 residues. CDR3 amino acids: CASSVPRDQNDNEQFF.

The CDR3 spells CASSLGRLFDEQYF. The genes are TRBV5-6 and TRBJ2-7; there is no DNA to check the TCRdb D call of TRBD2. The CDR3 is made up of 14 amino acids. From germline, CDR1 is SGHDT and CDR2 YYEEEE.

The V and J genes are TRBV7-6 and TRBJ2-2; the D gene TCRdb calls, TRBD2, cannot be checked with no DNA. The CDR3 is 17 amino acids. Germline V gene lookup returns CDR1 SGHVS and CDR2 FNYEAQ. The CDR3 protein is CASSLALAGGPTGELFF.